These 5 T cell receptor beta chains share one sample of origin, sequenced in a study of siplizumab effects on memory and regulatory T cells. Generated by immunoSEQ multiplex PCR, the TCRdb table keeps only in-frame clones and is missing some. In the table there are tens of thousands of clones, just over 90% of which are singletons. The sample consisted of CD8+ T cells sorted from blood. Receptors originate from a human donor in good health.

This chain connects TRBV5-1 to TRBJ1-1; no clear D gene. Germline V gene sequence: CDR1 SGHRS, CDR2 YFSETQ. CDR3 length: 13 amino acids. Trimming took off 6 bases at V and 0 bases at J, with 9 bases between the two ends. CDR3 sequence: CASKEELNTEAFF. Here the CDR3 DNA reads TGCGCCAGCAAGGAAGAACTGAACACTGAAGCTTTCTTT.

This clone is a singleton in its sample. V usage is TRBV19 and J usage is TRBJ2-7; TRBD1 matches 10 bases. This CDR3 is 15 amino acids long. The germline V gene encodes CDR1 LNHDA and CDR2 SQIVND (reference sequence). Losses at the gene ends were 5 bases for V and 0 bases for J; bases not matched to a gene: 4. CDR3 sequence reads: CASSGQGVSSYEQYF. The DNA for the CDR3 is TGTGCCAGTAGTGGACAGGGGGTTAGCTCCTACGAGCAGTACTTC.

The rearrangement uses TRBV12-5 and TRBJ1-5; D gene ambiguous. V was pared by 8 bases and J by 5 bases, with 13 bases between. The CDR3 sequence is 13 residues long. In germline, CDR1 is LGHNT, CDR2 FRNRAP. The CDR3 loop reads CASTPPEDQPQHF. The DNA of the CDR3 is TGTGCTAGTACCCCACCAGAGGATCAGCCCCAGCATTTT.

The rearrangement links TRBV29-1 to TRBJ1-2; TRBD1 agrees at 9 bases. The CDR3 contains 11 residues. Looked up from germline, CDR1 is SQVTM and CDR2 is ANQGSEA. V lost 7 bases to trimming and J lost 8 bases; unmatched junction nucleotides: 5. In DNA form, the CDR3 reads TGCAGCGGTGGGACAGGGAGAGGCTACACCTTC. Its translation: CSGGTGRGYTF.

This chain connects TRBV13 to TRBJ2-5; possible D gene TRBD2, 7 bases. Looked up from germline, CDR1 is PRHDT and CDR2 is FYEKMQ (reference sequence). The CDR3 is 16 amino acids. V lost 3 bases and J 1 base, leaving 15 bases between the germline ends. The CDR3 sequence is CASSFEGGGPQETQYF. The CDR3 DNA is TGTGCCAGCAGCTTCGAAGGGGGGGGGCCCCAAGAGACCCAGTACTTC.